This TCR beta chain was identified during a study of cytomegalovirus exposure and HLA in healthy donors. Looking at the study overall: Earlier work reported 100 million to 130 million unique TCR beta sequences from about 180 million T cells.

For this clone: Antigen unknown.

Study results and limitations: Sequencing probably produced one cluster of sequence variants that were highly shared. When analyzed later, a missense DCLRE1C variant was found to be linked to TCR beta V- and J-gene trimming. It was taken for granted in presence/absence analyses that sequencing depth across donors was roughly uniform.

PCR employed 60 Vbeta and 13 Jbeta primers. Data came from immunoSEQ multiplex PCR; TCRdb stores just in-frame clones and leaves some out. The data show 100,000 to 150,000 clones, 80% seen once. The germline V gene has CDR1 ENHRY and CDR2 SYGVKD. Trimming cost V 7 bases and J 0 bases; bases outside gene matches: 11. This CDR3 has 18 residues. This chain uses TRBV10-3 with TRBJ2-1; 11 bases are a match to TRBD2. Sequencing was done on a sample of PBMCs. The sequence was obtained from a male donor in good health and CMV-seronegative. CDR3 amino acids: CAITAGTSGTFSYNEQFF. The CDR3 bases are TGTGCCATCACCGCCGGGACTAGCGGAACTTTCTCCTACAATGAGCAGTTCTTC.